The rows below give T cell receptor beta chains drawn from one sample of a study of cytomegalovirus exposure and HLA in healthy donors. The assay was immunoSEQ multiplex PCR, and TCRdb's table has in-frame clones only and misses some. The table lists 140,000 to 150,000 clones, about 80% of them singletons. The sample comprised PBMCs. These receptors all stem from a man between 35 and 55 years old in good health and CMV-seronegative. CDR3s include the opening cysteine and the closing phenylalanine or tryptophan. D genes are given only for firm matches. Size is stated for part of the rows, as once, few or many counts, or as a class when the clone is expanded.

j_call d_call v_call clone_size cdr3_length cdr3_nt cdr3_aa
TRBJ2-7 NA TRBV7-6 NA 13 TGTGCCAGCAGCTTAGCTCAGGGCAACGAGCAGTACTTC CASSLAQGNEQYF
TRBJ2-5 NA TRBV19 NA 14 TGTGCCAGAAAACTTTGGGGGCGTGAAGAGACCCAGTACTTC CARKLWGREETQYF
TRBJ2-7 NA TRBV9 NA 12 TGTGCCAGCAGCGTTGGAGGTTACGAGCAGTACTTC CASSVGGYEQYF
TRBJ2-7 NA TRBV27 NA 13 TGTGCCAGCAGTTTAACAGCCGCCTACGAGCAGTACTTC CASSLTAAYEQYF
TRBJ1-6 NA TRBV5-5 once 13 TGTGCCAGCAGGCCGGGGGGCCGGTCACCCCTCCACTTT CASRPGGRSPLHF
TRBJ2-1 TRBD2 TRBV4-1 NA 17 TGCGCCAGCAGCCAGGGACTTAGCGGGGGGCCACGGAATGAGCAGTTCTTC CASSQGLSGGPRNEQFF
TRBJ2-7 TRBD1 TRBV5-1 NA 14 TGCGCCAGCACCTCAGGGACAGGGCGGTACGAGCAGTACTTC CASTSGTGRYEQYF
TRBJ2-3 NA TRBV7-2 NA 15 TGTGCCAGCAGCCCAGGACAGTTCCCCACAGATACGCAGTATTTT CASSPGQFPTDTQYF
TRBJ2-2 TRBD2 TRBV15 NA 16 TGTGCCACCAGCAGAGAATCGAGCGGGGCTACCGGGGAGCTGTTTTTT CATSRESSGATGELFF
TRBJ2-7 TRBD1 TRBV14 NA 14 TGTGCCAGTACTCGGACAGGGTTAACCTACGAGCAGTACTTC CASTRTGLTYEQYF
TRBJ2-7 NA TRBV6-5 NA 15 TGTGCCAGCAGTTACACTTCGCGGGCCTCCTACGAGCAGTACTTC CASSYTSRASYEQYF
TRBJ1-2 NA TRBV30 NA 13 TGTGCCGAGACCACCCTTGAGGACTATGGCTACACCTTC CAETTLEDYGYTF
TRBJ1-1 TRBD1 TRBV29-1 NA 15 TGCAGCGTTGACGGCAGGGGGAACATGAACACTGAAGCTTTCTTT CSVDGRGNMNTEAFF
TRBJ2-1 TRBD2 TRBV5-4 NA 15 TGTGCCAGCAGCTCCGGACTAGCGGGGGGGAATGAGCAGTTCTTC CASSSGLAGGNEQFF
TRBJ1-5 NA TRBV19 once 16 TGTGCCAGTAGTATTATCAGGGTCGATGGCAATCAGCCCCAGCATTTT CASSIIRVDGNQPQHF
TRBJ2-7 NA TRBV10-3 NA 13 TGTGCCACCAACTACGGGGGCTCCTACGAGCAGTACTTC CATNYGGSYEQYF
TRBJ2-7 NA TRBV2 NA 12 TGTGCCAGCAGGGAGGGGTTTTACGAGCAGTACTTC CASREGFYEQYF
TRBJ1-6 TRBD1 TRBV30 NA 18 TGTGCCTGGATGACCCCGGGGACAGGTATCTCCTATAATTCACCCCTCCACTTT CAWMTPGTGISYNSPLHF
TRBJ2-7 NA TRBV6-1 NA 12 TGTGCCAGCAGTGTGATCGGTTACGAGCAGTACTTC CASSVIGYEQYF
TRBJ2-1 TRBD2 TRBV28 few 15 TGTGCCAGCACCTCTAGCGGGGAAAACTACAATGAGCAGTTCTTC CASTSSGENYNEQFF
TRBJ2-2 NA TRBV7-9 NA 17 TGTGCCAGCATCTTAGGGGACACGGGCAGGGCAACCGGGGAGCTGTTTTTT CASILGDTGRATGELFF
TRBJ2-5 TRBD2 TRBV19 NA 15 TGTGCCAGTAGCAGGACTAGCGGGGGGGAAGAGACCCAGTACTTC CASSRTSGGEETQYF
TRBJ1-2 TRBD1 TRBV6-1 NA 13 TGTGCCAGCAGCCACAGGGGAGAGTATGGCTACACCTTC CASSHRGEYGYTF
TRBJ2-1 NA TRBV5-1 NA 11 TGCGCCAGCAGCGGGTGGACTGTCCAGGTCTTC CASSGWTVQVF
TRBJ1-6 NA TRBV19 NA 16 TGTGCCAGTAGTATAGAAACATCGATCCGGGGTTCACCCCTCCACTTT CASSIETSIRGSPLHF
TRBJ1-1 TRBD1 TRBV2 NA 17 TGTGCCAGCAGTCTTACAATACAGACAGGGTTCGCCACTGAAGCTTTCTTT CASSLTIQTGFATEAFF
TRBJ2-7 NA TRBV14 NA 17 TGTGCCAGCGCCGCGCAGGCGAAACTGGCAGTACTCCACGAGCAGTACTTC CASAAQAKLAVLHEQYF
TRBJ2-7 NA TRBV19 NA 13 TGTGCCAGTAACAGGGTCGGGACGTACGAGCAGTACTTC CASNRVGTYEQYF
TRBJ2-3 TRBD1 TRBV6-1 NA 19 TGTGCCAGCAGTGAACTCCGGAAACGAACAGGGGGGCGTGCAGATACGCAGTATTTT CASSELRKRTGGRADTQYF
TRBJ1-2 NA TRBV5-8 NA 13 TGTGCCAGCAGCTTCCTGTCCCAGGGAGGCTACACCTTC CASSFLSQGGYTF
TRBJ2-1 NA TRBV4-3 NA 15 TGCGCCAGCAGCCGTTCAGGGGAGGGGTACAATGAGCAGTTCTTC CASSRSGEGYNEQFF
TRBJ2-5 TRBD2 TRBV5-4 NA 15 TGTGCCAGCAGCCGGGGACTAGTGGGCCAAGAGACCCAGTACTTC CASSRGLVGQETQYF
TRBJ1-3 NA TRBV7-2 once 15 TGTGCCAGCAGCTTAGGAGCTGGCTCTGGAAACACCATATATTTT CASSLGAGSGNTIYF
TRBJ1-2 TRBD1 TRBV9 NA 14 TGTGCCAGTACAAACGGGCCAGGGGGCTATGGCTACACCTTC CASTNGPGGYGYTF